The present entry profiles one T cell receptor beta chain with its context. The antigen is undetermined. Some clones are missing from TCRdb's copy, which holds only in-frame ones; the method was immunoSEQ multiplex PCR. Among about 53,000 clones listed, roughly 86% were seen once. This specimen comes from a study of radiotherapy plus CTLA-4 blockade in lung cancer. Regarding the study as a whole: Interferon-beta and early blood T cell clone dynamics reportedly predicted response best.

Participants had chemo-refractory metastatic non-small-cell lung cancer and were treated with focal radiation plus ipilimumab CTLA-4 blockade. Trimming cost V 3 bases and J 4 bases; bases outside gene matches: 8. This CDR3 is built from 16 residues. Germline-derived CDR1 and CDR2 are SGHTA and FQGNSA. Material: peripheral blood, obtained from a patient treated with radiotherapy plus ipilimumab. The TCR comes from a human donor with non-small cell lung cancer whose response to radiotherapy plus ipilimumab could not be evaluated. The genes are TRBV7-2 and TRBJ2-7, with 11 bases matching TRBD2. CDR3 sequence (DNA): TGTGCCAGCAGCTTCGGGGCAACTAGCGGGGGATACGAGCAGTACTTC. This encodes CASSFGATSGGYEQYF.